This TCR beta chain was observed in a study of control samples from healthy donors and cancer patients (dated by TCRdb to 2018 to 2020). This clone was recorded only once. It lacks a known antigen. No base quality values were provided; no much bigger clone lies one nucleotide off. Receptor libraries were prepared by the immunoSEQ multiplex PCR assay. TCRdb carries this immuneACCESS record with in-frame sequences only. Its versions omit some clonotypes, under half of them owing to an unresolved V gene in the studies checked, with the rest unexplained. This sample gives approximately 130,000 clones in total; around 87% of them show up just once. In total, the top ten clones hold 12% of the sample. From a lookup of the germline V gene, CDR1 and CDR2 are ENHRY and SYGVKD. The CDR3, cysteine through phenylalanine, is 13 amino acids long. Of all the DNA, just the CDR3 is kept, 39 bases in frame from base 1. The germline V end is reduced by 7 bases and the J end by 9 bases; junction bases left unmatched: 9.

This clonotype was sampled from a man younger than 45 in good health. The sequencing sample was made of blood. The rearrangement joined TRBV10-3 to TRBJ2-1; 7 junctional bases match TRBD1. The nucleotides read TGTGCCATCAAAGGGGGCCCACAACCTGAGCAGTTCTTC. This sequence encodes CAIKGGPQPEQFF.